This T cell receptor beta chain came from a study of T cells after posttransplantation cyclophosphamide. Overall study results and limits: TRB clonality was highly associated with recipient CMV seropositivity and reactivation.

V lost 6 bases and J lost 3; bases outside the gene matches: 0. The CDR3 runs to 12 residues. Germline values: CDR1 MDHEN, CDR2 SYDVKM. This clone appeared many times. Its antigen is as yet unknown. Assay used: immunoSEQ multiplex PCR; TCRdb lists only in-frame clones, some missing. Sampling found 20,000 to 30,000 clones, none seen once. The sample comprised PBMCs. This clonotype was sampled from a man in his fifties or sixties in good health, CMV-negative, and a related stem cell transplant donor. The J gene is TRBJ2-7, the V gene TRBV28; 9 bases fit TRBD1. CDR3: CASRTGGYEQYF. CDR3 in DNA: TGTGCCAGCAGGACAGGGGGCTACGAGCAGTACTTC.